This entry lists 23 T cell receptor beta chains sequenced from one sample in a study of blood T cell repertoires in COVID-19. The protocol was immunoSEQ multiplex PCR, while the TCRdb copy is restricted to in-frame clones and leaves out a portion. The sample includes over 85,000 clones, around four fifths seen only once; the top ten take 3% to 4%. Sequencing used peripheral blood. The receptor source for this set is a man aged 50-60 years with acute or convalescent COVID-19.

The chain is built from TRBV7-2 and TRBJ2-1; maybe TRBD2 (5 bases). Germline CDR1 is SGHTA and CDR2 is FQGNSA. The CDR3 is 13 residues long. Trimming shortened V by 5 bases and J by 7 bases, and 12 bases separated the two germline ends. Written as DNA, the CDR3 is TGTGCCAGCAGCCGGGAACCGGGGAATGAGCAGTTCTTC. Protein: CASSREPGNEQFF.

The CDR3 DNA follows: TGTGCCAGCAGCCGGGACAGGACCCTCACCGGGGAGCTGTTTTTT. Its translation: CASSRDRTLTGELFF. This rearrangement joins TRBV3-1 (or the pseudogene TRBV3-2) to TRBJ2-2, with 8 positions matching TRBD1. The germline CDR1 and CDR2 sequences are LGHDT and YNNKEL (reference sequence). The J segment lost 4 bases and the V segment lost 4 bases, leaving 5 bases of the junction unmatched. This CDR3 contains 15 residues.

The gene calls are TRBV3-1 (or the pseudogene TRBV3-2) and TRBJ2-3; D is perhaps TRBD2 (6 bases). Germline loops: CDR1 LGHDT, CDR2 YNNKEL (reference sequence). The CDR3 totals 15 residues. Trimming shortened V by 4 bases and J by 1 base, and 12 bases separated the two germline ends. The CDR3 is CASSPGGTGTDTQYF. The CDR3 region has the DNA TGTGCCAGCAGCCCCGGGGGAACAGGCACAGATACGCAGTATTTT.

DNA of the CDR3: TGCGCCAGCAGCTTGGTGCTAGCGGGTAAAGAGACCCAGTACTTC. Protein product: CASSLVLAGKETQYF. V gene TRBV5-1 combines with J gene TRBJ2-5; the match to TRBD2 covers 8 bases. CDR3 length equals 15 residues. Germline V gene sequence: CDR1 SGHRS, CDR2 YFSETQ. Germline trimming cut 0 bases from V and 3 bases from J; bases unmatched to any gene: 4. Complete variable domain (other parts from reference TRBV5-1 and TRBJ2-5): KAGVTQTPRYLIKTRGQQVTLSCSPISGHRSVSWYQQTPGQGLQFLFEYFSETQRNKGNFPGRFSGRQFSNSRSEMNVSTLELGDSALYLCASSLVLAGKETQYFGPGTRLLVL.

DNA of the CDR3: TGTGCCAGCAGCCCCTGGACAGTTTACGAGCAGTACTTC. Translation: CASSPWTVYEQYF. The V call is TRBV5-4, the J call TRBJ2-7; D might be TRBD1 (6 bases). Germline V CDR1 and CDR2: SGHNT, YYREEE (reference sequence). The CDR3 length is 13 residues. The V and J ends lost 4 bases and 4 bases respectively, with 12 bases between them.

The rearrangement links TRBV25-1 to TRBJ2-1, with 9 positions matching TRBD1. The CDR3 runs 14 residues. Germline V gene sequence: CDR1 MGHDK, CDR2 SYGVNS. The trim removed 6 bases at V and 6 bases at J, leaving 6 bases unmatched. CDR3 DNA sequence: TGTGCCAGCAGCGTACCGGGACAGGGCAATGAGCAGTTCTTC. Translating gives CASSVPGQGNEQFF.

The chain has TRBV7-2 and TRBJ2-7; 8 nucleotides line up with TRBD1. There are 16 residues in the CDR3. With 1 base clipped from V and 7 bases from J, the junction kept 12 bases outside the gene matches. The germline gives CDR1 SGHTA, CDR2 FQGNSA. CDR3 protein: CASSLEGGQGAREQYF. The DNA of the CDR3 is TGTGCCAGCAGCTTAGAGGGAGGTCAGGGGGCGAGGGAGCAGTACTTC.

This clone was counted only a few times. The chain carries TRBV7-2 and TRBJ2-7; TRBD2 might be the D (7 bases). The CDR3 spans 16 residues. Germline V CDR1 and CDR2: SGHTA, FQGNSA. Trimming pared 1 base from V and 0 bases from J, leaving 13 bases between. The CDR3 here is CASSLVGGGGSYEQYF. The CDR3 DNA sequence: TGTGCCAGCAGCTTAGTAGGGGGGGGCGGCTCCTACGAGCAGTACTTC.

The J gene is TRBJ1-4, the V gene TRBV18, with 7 bases aligning to TRBD1. The CDR3 covers 14 residues. Per the germline V gene, CDR1 is KGHSH and CDR2 is LQKENI. V was pared by 3 bases and J by 3 bases, with 1 base of the junction left unmatched. CDR3 sequence (DNA): TGTGCCAGCTCACCGGGACAGCCTAATGAAAAACTGTTTTTT. This sequence encodes CASSPGQPNEKLFF.

This clone appeared a single time. The chain joins TRBV7-2 to TRBJ1-5, with D maybe TRBD1 (6 bases). CDR1 is SGHTA, CDR2 FQGNSA, per germline. V was trimmed by 4 bases and J by 9 bases, leaving 13 bases between them. This CDR3 contains 13 residues. CDR3 amino acids: CASSSTQGGPQHF. The CDR3 DNA is TGTGCCAGCAGCTCAACCCAAGGGGGGCCCCAGCATTTT. Full variable domain (outside the CDR3, taken from reference TRBV7-2 and TRBJ1-5): GAGVSQSPSNKVTEKGKDVELRCDPISGHTALYWYRQSLGQGLEFLIYFQGNSAPDKSGLPSDRFSAERTGGSVSTLTIQRTQQEDSAVYLCASSSTQGGPQHFGDGTRLSIL.

The gene calls are TRBV27 and TRBJ1-5, with D unresolved. The CDR3 is 12 amino acids. Germline V CDR1 and CDR2: MNHEY, SMNVEV (reference sequence). The V end was cut by 5 bases, the J end by 6 bases, with 8 bases between. CDR3 loop: CASSIAGQPQHF. As DNA, the CDR3 is TGTGCCAGCAGTATAGCGGGTCAGCCCCAGCATTTT.

This chain joins TRBV20-1 and TRBJ1-1, with D perhaps matching TRBD1 (6 bases). In germline, CDR1 is DFQATT, CDR2 SNEGSKA (reference sequence). The V gene lost 2 bases and the J gene lost 11 bases, with 12 bases spanning the gap. The CDR3 consists of 11 residues. The CDR3 protein is CSARSGTPAFF. The CDR3, as DNA: TGCAGTGCTAGATCGGGGACACCTGCTTTCTTT.

The genes are TRBV28 and TRBJ2-3, with D possibly matching TRBD1 (6 bases). The V and J ends lost 6 bases and 4 bases respectively, with 17 bases between them. The V gene's germline CDR1 is MDHEN and CDR2 SYDVKM. This CDR3 has 15 amino acids. In DNA, the CDR3 is TGTGCCAGCAGCCCGGCCAGGGGACAATCAGATACGCAGTATTTT. It is translated as CASSPARGQSDTQYF.

The V gene is TRBV28, the J gene TRBJ2-7; 10 positions agree with TRBD2. In germline, CDR1 is MDHEN, CDR2 SYDVKM. The CDR3 length is 15 residues. J gave up 3 bases and V 3 bases, and 5 bases lay outside the gene matches. Here the CDR3 reads CASSFSSGSSYEQYF. For the CDR3, the DNA is TGTGCCAGCAGTTTTTCTAGCGGGAGTAGCTACGAGCAGTACTTC.

This clone was counted a few times. The chain couples TRBV2 to TRBJ2-1, with a tentative D call TRBD2 (6 bases). Germline loops: CDR1 SNHLY, CDR2 FYNNEI. Between the trimmed V and J ends, which lost 0 bases and 5 bases, there was a span of 11 bases. CDR3 size: 15 residues. CDR3 DNA: TGTGCCAGCAGTGAAGCGCTAGCGACGCACAATGAGCAGTTCTTC. Translated, it gives CASSEALATHNEQFF.

V is TRBV7-9 and J is TRBJ2-5; 8 bases are shared with TRBD1. Trimming cost V 3 bases and J 5 bases; bases outside gene matches: 8. The CDR3 totals 15 residues. The germline V gene encodes CDR1 SEHNR and CDR2 FQNEAQ (reference sequence). DNA for the CDR3: TGTGCCAGCAGCTTCGTCTCAGGGGGCGCGGAGACCCAGTACTTC. Its translation: CASSFVSGGAETQYF.

The V gene is TRBV11-2, the J gene TRBJ2-5; a possible D gene is TRBD1 (5 bases). Trimming shortened V by 4 bases and J by 4 bases, and 7 bases separated the two germline ends. CDR3 size: 12 residues. Germline CDR1 SGHAT, CDR2 FQNNGV. The CDR3 loop is CASSSDIETQYF. The DNA of the CDR3 is TGTGCCAGCAGCTCGGACATAGAGACCCAGTACTTC.

This clone was recorded a few times. The V gene is TRBV7-2, the J gene TRBJ1-1, with unresolved D. The CDR3 extends over 16 amino acids. Trimming took off 3 bases at V and 0 bases at J, with 14 bases between the two ends. Looked up from germline, CDR1 is SGHTA and CDR2 is FQGNSA. The CDR3 sequence is CASSFPRHGVNTEAFF. In DNA form, the CDR3 reads TGTGCCAGCAGCTTCCCGAGACATGGCGTGAACACTGAAGCTTTCTTT. The complete variable domain, with remaining parts taken from reference TRBV7-2 and TRBJ1-1, reads GAGVSQSPSNKVTEKGKDVELRCDPISGHTALYWYRQSLGQGLEFLIYFQGNSAPDKSGLPSDRFSAERTGGSVSTLTIQRTQQEDSAVYLCASSFPRHGVNTEAFFGQGTRLTVV.

This chain joins TRBV10-3 and TRBJ2-2; 7 nucleotides align to TRBD2. V lost 3 bases to trimming and J lost 6 bases; unmatched junction nucleotides: 7. CDR3 length: 15 amino acids. Germline V gene data show CDR1 as ENHRY and CDR2 as SYGVKD. CDR3 DNA: TGTGCCATCAGTGATGGGGAGGGGTTGGCCGGGGAGCTGTTTTTT. As protein: CAISDGEGLAGELFF.

The rearrangement links TRBV5-6 to TRBJ2-7; weak D call: TRBD1 (8 bases). CDR3 length: 14 residues. CDR1 is SGHDT, CDR2 YYEEEE, per germline. V was trimmed by 5 bases and J by 4 bases, leaving 16 bases between them. CDR3 sequence reads: CASRGGGTGYEQYF. The DNA for the CDR3 is TGTGCCAGCAGGGGAGGGGGGACAGGTTACGAGCAGTACTTC. Full variable domain (outside the CDR3, taken from reference TRBV5-6 and TRBJ2-7): DAGVTQSPTHLIKTRGQQVTLRCSPKSGHDTVSWYQQALGQGPQFIFQYYEEEERQRGNFPDRFSGHQFPNYSSELNVNALLLGDSALYLCASRGGGTGYEQYFGPGTRLTVT.

The chain uses TRBV11-2 and TRBJ2-2; the match to TRBD1 covers 12 bases. Germline loops: CDR1 SGHAT, CDR2 FQNNGV. This CDR3 contains 15 residues. The junction had 6 bases not matched to a gene; V was cut back by 6 bases and J by 7 bases. The CDR3: CASSSGTGGHGELFF. CDR3 in DNA: TGTGCCAGCAGTTCGGGGACAGGGGGCCACGGGGAGCTGTTTTTT.

CDR3: CASSEEQGLNGFF. DNA of the CDR3: TGTGCCAGCAGTGAAGAGCAGGGTTTGAACGGATTCTTC. The rearrangement joins TRBV6-1 to TRBJ2-1; D might be TRBD1 (5 bases). Germline lookup yields CDR1 MNHNS and CDR2 SASEGT. V lost 1 base and J lost 16, with 17 bases in between. The CDR3 has 13 residues.

This clone was observed a single time. J is TRBJ2-1 and V is TRBV19, with TRBD2 identical over 12 bases. The junction had 3 bases not matched to a gene; V was cut back by 6 bases and J by 0 bases. The CDR3 is 16 residues long. The germline V gene encodes CDR1 LNHDA and CDR2 SQIVND (reference sequence). The CDR3 sequence is CASRLTSGSSYNEQFF. CDR3 sequence (DNA): TGTGCCAGTAGACTGACTAGCGGGAGCTCCTACAATGAGCAGTTCTTC.